The entry below gives a single TCR beta chain sequence along with its context. Primers for the PCR totalled 60 Vbeta and 13 Jbeta. Libraries were prepared by immunoSEQ multiplex PCR; TCRdb keeps only in-frame clonotypes and omits some of them. Its listing shows 70,000 to 100,000 clones. The record originates from a study of cytomegalovirus exposure and HLA in healthy donors. Donors were nominally healthy when sampled, though unrecorded immune exposures were likely. V dropped 6 bases and J dropped 5; count of bases not matched to a gene: 4. The CDR3 covers 14 residues. From germline, CDR1 is SGHAT and CDR2 FQDESV (reference sequence).

The chain carries TRBV11-1 and TRBJ1-6; 7 bases are shared with TRBD1. The TCR sequence derives from a girl aged 5 to 17 in good health and CMV-seropositive. Sequenced input: PBMCs. The CDR3 nucleotides are TGTGCCAGCAGTCACGGACAGGATAATTCACCCCTCCACTTT. This translates into CASSHGQDNSPLHF.